Below, 32 T cell receptor beta chains from the same sample are listed, as sequenced in a study of shared clonotypes between healthy human individuals. Clones were sequenced by immunoSEQ multiplex PCR, and TCRdb holds only the in-frame ones, with some missing. The data contain about 980,000 clones, about 80% of them singletons. Sequences were obtained from memory CD4+ T cells sorted from blood. The subset: CD45RA-negative fraction. The receptors derive from a man aged 18-30 years in good health.

The genes are TRBV11-1 and TRBJ2-7; D tentatively fits TRBD1 or TRBD2 (7 bases each). This CDR3 region has 15 residues. The germline gives CDR1 SGHAT, CDR2 FQDESV (reference sequence). Trimming cost V 3 bases and J 2 bases, with 14 bases left between them. The CDR3 reads CASSFPQGGTYEQYF. The CDR3 nucleotides read TGTGCCAGCAGCTTTCCCCAGGGGGGGACCTACGAGCAGTACTTC.

The rearrangement uses TRBV7-9 and TRBJ1-1; the D gene is possibly TRBD1 (6 bases). The CDR3 totals 14 residues. Between the trimmed V and J ends, which lost 5 bases and 5 bases, there was a span of 15 bases. Germline CDR1 is SEHNR and CDR2 is FQNEAQ (reference sequence). The CDR3, as DNA: TGTGCCAGCAGCCCCGTAGGGGGTCGGACTGAAGCTTTCTTT. This codes for CASSPVGGRTEAFF.

V and J are TRBV6-5 and TRBJ2-3; 7 nucleotides match TRBD2. V dropped 0 bases and J dropped 4; count of bases not matched to a gene: 1. The CDR3 covers 14 residues. CDR1 is MNHEY and CDR2 is SVGAGI in the germline V gene. The CDR3 protein is CASSYSGRSDTQYF. DNA of the CDR3: TGTGCCAGCAGTTACTCCGGGAGGTCAGATACGCAGTATTTT.

This rearrangement joins TRBV4-1 to TRBJ1-3; D possibly corresponds to TRBD1 (6 bases). Germline loops: CDR1 MGHRA, CDR2 YSYEKL. V was pared by 4 bases and J by 1 base, with 14 bases between. The CDR3 contains 16 residues. This CDR3 is CASSRGGRGSGNTIYF. The CDR3 DNA reads as TGCGCCAGCAGCCGAGGGGGACGGGGATCTGGAAACACCATATATTTT.

The V and J genes are TRBV6-5 and TRBJ2-7; D gene uncertain. The CDR3 totals 13 residues. Trimming shortened V by 4 bases and J by 2 bases, and 9 bases separated the two germline ends. CDR1 and CDR2 (germline): MNHEY, SVGAGI. The CDR3 is CASSLSPAYEQYF. The CDR3 bases are TGTGCCAGCAGTTTGTCTCCCGCCTACGAGCAGTACTTC.

This chain connects TRBV25-1 to TRBJ2-5; 8 bases agree with TRBD1. Germline CDR1 and CDR2: MGHDK and SYGVNS. This CDR3 region has 14 residues. The V and J ends lost 5 bases and 0 bases, in that order; junction bases with no gene match: 2. The CDR3 loop reads CASSRQGHQETQYF. For the CDR3, the DNA is TGTGCCAGCAGTAGACAGGGGCACCAAGAGACCCAGTACTTC.

Only one count was recorded for this clone. The sample carries other DNA sequences with the same CDR3. The rearrangement joins TRBV5-1 to TRBJ1-2, with D perhaps TRBD1 (5 bases). This CDR3 contains 13 residues. CDR1 is SGHRS, CDR2 YFSETQ, per germline. V lost 4 bases and J 5 bases, leaving 12 bases between the germline ends. CDR3 sequence reads: CASSRGEGYGYTF. The CDR3 region has the DNA TGCGCCAGCAGCAGGGGTGAGGGGTATGGCTACACCTTC.

This clone was seen a handful of times. The V and J genes are TRBV5-8 and TRBJ2-3; D may match TRBD1 or TRBD2 (5 bases each). The CDR3 is 14 residues long. Deletions cut 0 bases from V and 1 base from J, with 6 bases between. Germline CDR1 reads SGHTS; CDR2 reads YDEGEE. The CDR3 is CASSLGGRTDTQYF. The CDR3 bases are TGTGCCAGCAGCTTGGGGGGACGCACAGATACGCAGTATTTT.

The CDR3: CASSPTGRATDTQYF. CDR3 DNA sequence: TGTGCCAGCAGCCCGACCGGGAGGGCCACAGATACGCAGTATTTT. This sequence joins TRBV7-2 and TRBJ2-3, with 8 bases aligning to TRBD2. The CDR3 contains 15 residues. J was trimmed by 2 bases and V by 5 bases; bases with no gene match: 6. Per germline, CDR1 SGHTA and CDR2 FQGNSA.

In the case of this clone: In the same sample, other DNA sequences code for this CDR3. V gene TRBV28 combines with J gene TRBJ1-5; 7 bases align to TRBD1. Germline V gene data show CDR1 as MDHEN and CDR2 as SYDVKM. The CDR3 sequence is 13 residues long. V shed 6 bases, J shed 4 bases, and the junction held 3 bases outside the gene matches. The CDR3 region has the DNA TGTGCCAGCAGAAGACAGGGAAATCAGCCCCAGCATTTT. Its translation: CASRRQGNQPQHF. The full variable domain, completed using reference TRBV28 and TRBJ1-5, is DVKVTQSSRYLVKRTGEKVFLECVQDMDHENMFWYRQDPGLGLRLIYFSYDVKMKEKGDIPEGYSVSREKKERFSLILESASTNQTSMYLCASRRQGNQPQHFGDGTRLSIL.

This clone was seen more than once but under ten times. Other DNA sequences of this sample code for an identical CDR3. The V call is TRBV18, the J call TRBJ1-4, with TRBD1 matching over 9 bases. Germline V gene sequence: CDR1 KGHSH, CDR2 LQKENI. This CDR3 has 14 residues. The V segment lost 2 bases and the J segment 5 bases; nucleotides outside the gene matches: 0. The CDR3 region is CASSPGTGNEKLFF. DNA of the CDR3: TGTGCCAGCTCACCAGGGACAGGGAATGAAAAACTGTTTTTT.

Many counts were recorded for this clone. Here the CDR3 reads CASSAQVTGELFF. The CDR3 DNA reads TGTGCCAGCAGTGCGCAGGTTACGGGGGAGCTGTTTTTT. The chain employs TRBV27 and TRBJ2-2, with unresolved D. In germline, CDR1 is MNHEY, CDR2 SMNVEV (reference sequence). V was trimmed by 5 bases and J by 8 bases, leaving 12 bases between them. The CDR3 covers 13 residues.

V and J are TRBV9 and TRBJ1-1; D gene unclear. The CDR3 runs to 17 residues. V was trimmed by 1 base and J by 4 bases, leaving 20 bases between them. The germline gives CDR1 SGDLS, CDR2 YYNGEE. The CDR3 here is CASSVRAVWRLGTEAFF. The CDR3 coding sequence is TGTGCCAGCAGCGTAAGGGCAGTGTGGCGCCTCGGCACTGAAGCTTTCTTT.

V usage is TRBV7-9 and J usage is TRBJ2-2; D gene unclear. There are 17 residues in the CDR3. The germline V and J ends were trimmed by 5 bases and 2 bases, with 18 bases remaining between them. Germline V gene sequence: CDR1 SEHNR, CDR2 FQNEAQ (reference sequence). The CDR3 loop reads CASSISVRRPNTGELFF. The CDR3 DNA follows: TGTGCCAGCAGCATCTCTGTCAGGAGACCAAACACCGGGGAGCTGTTTTTT.

The V gene is TRBV7-9, the J gene TRBJ2-7; 9 bases fit TRBD1. CDR3 length: 14 residues. V lost 5 bases and J lost 6; bases outside the gene matches: 8. Germline CDR1 SEHNR, CDR2 FQNEAQ (reference sequence). This chain's CDR3 is CASSPDRGSAEQYF. The DNA of the CDR3 is TGTGCCAGCAGCCCCGACAGGGGGTCCGCCGAGCAGTACTTC.

J is TRBJ2-1 and V is TRBV11-1; a weak D match, TRBD2 (6 bases). The CDR3 has 15 residues. With 1 base removed from V and 3 bases from J, the gap between germline ends came to 10 bases. The V gene's germline CDR1 is SGHAT and CDR2 FQDESV (reference sequence). The CDR3 spells CASSLVGGNYNEQFF. CDR3 nucleotide sequence: TGTGCCAGCAGCTTAGTGGGCGGGAACTACAATGAGCAGTTCTTC.

CDR3 DNA: TGTGCCAGCAGCCCCAGCGGGTACGAGCAGTACTTC. Translation: CASSPSGYEQYF. J is TRBJ2-7 and V is TRBV7-8; perhaps TRBD2 as D (6 bases). The germline CDR1 and CDR2 sequences are SGHVS and FQNEAQ. This CDR3 comprises 12 residues. V was shortened by 5 bases and J by 4 bases, with 9 bases between the two germline ends.

V usage is TRBV27 and J usage is TRBJ1-3; a weak D match, TRBD1 (5 bases). CDR1 is MNHEY and CDR2 is SMNVEV in the germline V gene (reference sequence). Trimming removed 3 bases at V and 2 bases at J, with 8 bases between. The CDR3 has 14 residues. The DNA for the CDR3 is TGTGCCAGCAGTTTCACAGGTCCTGGAAACACCATATATTTT. This translates into CASSFTGPGNTIYF.

The chain has TRBV20-1 and TRBJ2-5; D gene ambiguous. The CDR3 is made up of 11 amino acids. Trimming shortened V by 3 bases and J by 7 bases, and 9 bases separated the two germline ends. Germline V gene sequence: CDR1 DFQATT, CDR2 SNEGSKA (reference sequence). The CDR3 DNA follows: TGCAGTGCTAGCCTCTCAGGGACCCAGTACTTC. Translation gives CSASLSGTQYF.

This clone was observed a few times. The same CDR3 can be traced to other DNA sequences in this sample. The V gene is TRBV18, the J gene TRBJ1-1; D is unresolved. The V end was cut by 6 bases, the J end by 0 bases, with 5 bases between. CDR1 is KGHSH and CDR2 is LQKENI in the germline V gene. This CDR3 is 12 amino acids long. CDR3 protein: CASSTMNTEAFF. CDR3 coding DNA: TGTGCCAGCTCCACGATGAACACTGAAGCTTTCTTT.

A remark on this clone: Other DNA sequences in the sample encode the same CDR3. J is TRBJ2-3 and V is TRBV10-3, with D unresolved. CDR1 is ENHRY, CDR2 SYGVKD, per germline. V was pared by 3 bases and J by 1 base, with 5 bases between. The CDR3 is made up of 13 amino acids. CDR3 in amino acids: CAISDRRTDTQYF. The DNA for the CDR3 is TGTGCCATCAGTGACAGGCGCACAGATACGCAGTATTTT.

The chain employs TRBV2 and TRBJ1-2; D unclear. V was trimmed by 6 bases and J by 4 bases, leaving 12 bases between them. The CDR3 totals 13 residues. Germline V CDR1 and CDR2: SNHLY, FYNNEI. CDR3 nucleotide sequence: TGTGCCAGCAGAGGTGACGTCCCCTATGGCTACACCTTC. This encodes CASRGDVPYGYTF. The full variable domain, its missing parts supplied by reference TRBV2 and TRBJ1-2, is EPEVTQTPSHQVTQMGQEVILRCVPISNHLYFYWYRQILGQKVEFLVSFYNNEISEKSEIFDDQFSVERPDGSNFTLKIRSTKLEDSAMYFCASRGDVPYGYTFGSGTRLTVV.

The V and J genes are TRBV6-5 and TRBJ1-2; perhaps TRBD1 as D (6 bases). Germline V gene data show CDR1 as MNHEY and CDR2 as SVGAGI. This CDR3 is 14 amino acids long. Trimming cost V 5 bases and J 5 bases, with 15 bases left between them. The CDR3 nucleotides read TGTGCCAGCAGTCCTCTGACGGGGACATATGGCTACACCTTC. Residues: CASSPLTGTYGYTF.

This clone was detected only a few times. This rearrangement joins TRBV4-3 to TRBJ1-2; D may be TRBD1 (6 bases). Per the germline V gene, CDR1 is LGHNA and CDR2 is YSLEER. V lost 4 bases to trimming and J lost 5 bases, with 14 bases between them. This CDR3 comprises 14 residues. Here the CDR3 DNA reads TGCGCCAGCAGCCCAACAGGGCCGGGGTATGGCTACACCTTC. Its protein is CASSPTGPGYGYTF.

The table lists this clone with a few counts. The chain employs TRBV30 and TRBJ2-2, with a tentative D call TRBD1 (6 bases). The length of the CDR3 is 14 residues. Trimming pared 1 base from V and 3 bases from J, leaving 9 bases between. The V gene's germline CDR1 is GTSNPN and CDR2 SVGIG (reference sequence). The CDR3 here is CAWSGQVYTGELFF. As DNA, the CDR3 is TGTGCCTGGAGTGGACAGGTTTACACCGGGGAGCTGTTTTTT.

The chain links TRBV2 to TRBJ1-5; D ambiguous. Between the trimmed V and J ends, which lost 4 bases and 2 bases, there was a span of 9 bases. The CDR3 contains 14 residues. Germline values: CDR1 SNHLY, CDR2 FYNNEI. CDR3 sequence (DNA): TGTGCCAGCAGTGCGGACCCAGGCAATCAGCCCCAGCATTTT. It encodes CASSADPGNQPQHF.

This rearrangement joins TRBV7-3 to TRBJ1-3; D is undetermined. Germline CDR1 reads SGHTA; CDR2 reads FQGTGA. This CDR3 spans 14 amino acids. V was shortened by 4 bases and J by 5 bases, with 12 bases between the two germline ends. In nucleotides, the CDR3 is TGTGCCAGCAGCTCGCCCCTTACGAGAAACACCATATATTTT. Protein sequence: CASSSPLTRNTIYF.

Of note for this clone: Other nucleotide sequences in the sample specify the same CDR3. The CDR3 loop reads CSVDGQGNEQYF. For the CDR3, the DNA is TGCAGCGTTGATGGACAGGGCAACGAGCAGTACTTC. The chain has TRBV29-1 and TRBJ2-7, with 8 bases fitting TRBD1. J gave up 5 bases and V 3 bases, and 3 bases lay outside the gene matches. CDR1 and CDR2 (germline): SQVTM, ANQGSEA. The CDR3 covers 12 residues.

This sequence joins TRBV2 and TRBJ2-1, with TRBD2 matching over 13 bases. The germline V gene has CDR1 SNHLY and CDR2 FYNNEI. The CDR3 sequence is 16 residues long. The junction had 2 bases not matched to a gene; V was cut back by 5 bases and J by 1 base. The DNA for the CDR3 is TGTGCCAGCAGTCCGGGACTAGCGGGGTCCTACAATGAGCAGTTCTTC. Translated, it gives CASSPGLAGSYNEQFF.

The chain is built from TRBV7-6 and TRBJ2-7; 12 bases fit TRBD2. CDR3 length: 15 residues. The V gene end was trimmed by 1 base and the J gene end by 5 bases; junction bases not matched to a gene: 3. CDR1 and CDR2 (germline): SGHVS, FNYEAQ. CDR3 in DNA: TGTGCCAGCAGCTTAGGGCTAGCGGGAGGGAACGAGCAGTACTTC. Amino acid sequence: CASSLGLAGGNEQYF.

The rearrangement joins TRBV2 to TRBJ2-7; D is undetermined. This CDR3 region has 13 residues. Trimming stripped 8 bases from V and 7 bases from J, with 18 bases between. The germline V gene has CDR1 SNHLY and CDR2 FYNNEI. The CDR3 DNA reads TGTGCCAGCTACCGCCGGACGGGTGGGGAGCAGTACTTC. Protein sequence: CASYRRTGGEQYF. Complete variable domain (other parts from reference TRBV2 and TRBJ2-7): EPEVTQTPSHQVTQMGQEVILRCVPISNHLYFYWYRQILGQKVEFLVSFYNNEISEKSEIFDDQFSVERPDGSNFTLKIRSTKLEDSAMYFCASYRRTGGEQYFGPGTRLTVT.

In nucleotides, the CDR3 is TGTGCCAGCAGCCCGAACCCCCCTACTAGCGGGGGGGCCTTCGAGCAGTACTTC. Amino acid sequence: CASSPNPPTSGGAFEQYF. The chain has TRBV9 and TRBJ2-7, with 13 positions matching TRBD2. The J segment lost 6 bases and the V segment lost 4 bases, leaving 16 bases of the junction unmatched. The V gene's germline CDR1 is SGDLS and CDR2 YYNGEE. The CDR3 runs to 18 residues. Using reference TRBV9 and TRBJ2-7 for the parts outside the CDR3, the full variable domain is DSGVTQTPKHLITATGQRVTLRCSPRSGDLSVYWYQQSLDQGLQFLIQYYNGEERAKGNILERFSAQQFPDLHSELNLSSLELGDSALYFCASSPNPPTSGGAFEQYFGPGTRLTVT.